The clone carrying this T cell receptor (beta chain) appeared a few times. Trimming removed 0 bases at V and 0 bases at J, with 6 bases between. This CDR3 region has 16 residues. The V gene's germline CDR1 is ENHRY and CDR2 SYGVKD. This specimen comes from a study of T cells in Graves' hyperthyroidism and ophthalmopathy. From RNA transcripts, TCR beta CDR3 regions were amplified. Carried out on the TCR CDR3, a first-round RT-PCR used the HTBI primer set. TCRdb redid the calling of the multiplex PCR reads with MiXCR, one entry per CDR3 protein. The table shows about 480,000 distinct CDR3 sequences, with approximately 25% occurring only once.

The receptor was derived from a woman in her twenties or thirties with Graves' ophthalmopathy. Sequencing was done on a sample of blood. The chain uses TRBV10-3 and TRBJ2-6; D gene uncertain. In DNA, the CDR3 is TGTGCCATCAGTGAGTCAGGGTTCTCTGGGGCCAACGTCCTGACTTTC. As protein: CAISESGFSGANVLTF.